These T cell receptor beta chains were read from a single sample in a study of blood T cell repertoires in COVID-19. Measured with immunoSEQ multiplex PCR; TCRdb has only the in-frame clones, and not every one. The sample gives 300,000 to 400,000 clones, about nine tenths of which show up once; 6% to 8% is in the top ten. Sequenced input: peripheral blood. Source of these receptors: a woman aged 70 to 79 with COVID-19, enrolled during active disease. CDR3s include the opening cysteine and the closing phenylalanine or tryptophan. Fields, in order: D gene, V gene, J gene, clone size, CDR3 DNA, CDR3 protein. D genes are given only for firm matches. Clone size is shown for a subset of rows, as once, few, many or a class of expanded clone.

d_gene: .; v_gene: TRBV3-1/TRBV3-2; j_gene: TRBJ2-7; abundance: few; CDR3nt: TGTGCCAGCAGCCAAGATTTACCCGCCCCCGTTAGGGACTTCTCCTACGAGCAGTACTTC; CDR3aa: CASSQDLPAPVRDFSYEQYF
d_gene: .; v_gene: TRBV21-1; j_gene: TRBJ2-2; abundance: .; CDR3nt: TGTGCCAGCACCTTTACAGGGGGTCCCGGGGAGCTGTTTTTT; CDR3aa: CASTFTGGPGELFF
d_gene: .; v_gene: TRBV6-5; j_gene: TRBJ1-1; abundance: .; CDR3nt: TGTGCCAGCAGAGTCAGGGCAATGAACACTGAAGCTTTCTTT; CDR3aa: CASRVRAMNTEAFF
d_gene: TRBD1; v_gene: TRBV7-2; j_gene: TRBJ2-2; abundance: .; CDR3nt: TGTGCCAGCACCTGGACCGGGACAGGGTACACCGGGGAGCTGTTTTTT; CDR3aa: CASTWTGTGYTGELFF
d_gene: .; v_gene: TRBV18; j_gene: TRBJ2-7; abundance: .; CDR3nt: TGTGCCAGCTCCCCGGAGGACGGGTCCTACGAGCAGTACTTC; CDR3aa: CASSPEDGSYEQYF
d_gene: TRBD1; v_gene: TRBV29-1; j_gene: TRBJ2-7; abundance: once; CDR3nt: TGCAGCGTTCTTACAGGGGAAAGCTCCTACGAGCAGTACTTC; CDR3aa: CSVLTGESSYEQYF
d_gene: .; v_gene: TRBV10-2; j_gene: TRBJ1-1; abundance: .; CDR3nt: TGCGCCAGCATGGTCGGAGGGGTCAAGACTGAAGCTTTCTTT; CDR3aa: CASMVGGVKTEAFF
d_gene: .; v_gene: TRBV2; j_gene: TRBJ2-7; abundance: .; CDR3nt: TGTGCCAGCAGTGTACAAGGGAGAGGGTACGAGCAGTACTTC; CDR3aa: CASSVQGRGYEQYF
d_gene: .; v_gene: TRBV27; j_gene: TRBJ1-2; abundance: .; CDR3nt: TGTGCCAGCAGTTTATCCCTGTTGACAGCGACGGGCTACACCTTC; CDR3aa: CASSLSLLTATGYTF
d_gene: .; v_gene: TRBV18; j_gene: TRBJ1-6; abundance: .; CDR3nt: TGTGCCAGCTCATCTATCAGGGGAAATTCACCCCTCCACTTT; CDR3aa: CASSSIRGNSPLHF
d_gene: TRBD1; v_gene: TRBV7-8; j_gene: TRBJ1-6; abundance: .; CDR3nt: TGTGCCAGCAGCGGGGGGACAGGGGGTGTTTCCTATAATTCACCCCTCCACTTT; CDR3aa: CASSGGTGGVSYNSPLHF
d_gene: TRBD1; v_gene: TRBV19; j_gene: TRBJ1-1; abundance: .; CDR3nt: TGTGCCAGTAGTACCAGGACAGGGGGTAGGGGTGAAGCTTTCTTT; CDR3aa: CASSTRTGGRGEAFF
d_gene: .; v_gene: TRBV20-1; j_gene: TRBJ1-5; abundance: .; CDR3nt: TGCAGTGCTAGTCGGGGTTATAGCAATCAGCCCCAGCATTTT; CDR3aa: CSASRGYSNQPQHF
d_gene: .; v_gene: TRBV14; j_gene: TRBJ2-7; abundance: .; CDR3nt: TGTGCCAGCAGCCAGTTCAGGGTACTAACCTACGAGCAGTACTTC; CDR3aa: CASSQFRVLTYEQYF
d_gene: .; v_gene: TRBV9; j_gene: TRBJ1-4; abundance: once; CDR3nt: TGTGCCAGCAGCAATCTGAAGCGGGAAAAACTGTTTTTT; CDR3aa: CASSNLKREKLFF
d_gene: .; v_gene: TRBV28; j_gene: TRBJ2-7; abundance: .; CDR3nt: TGTGCCAGCAGTTTTCGAACAGCCTCCTACGAGCAGTACTTC; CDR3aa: CASSFRTASYEQYF
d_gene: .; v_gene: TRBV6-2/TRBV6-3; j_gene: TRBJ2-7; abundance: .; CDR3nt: TGTGCCAGCAGTTGGGGTACCAGGGGCTCGAGCGAGCAGTACTTC; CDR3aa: CASSWGTRGSSEQYF
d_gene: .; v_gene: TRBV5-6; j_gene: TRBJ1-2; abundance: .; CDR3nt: TGTGCCAGCACCCTGACCGGCAGGTCTAACTATGGCTACACCTTC; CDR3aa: CASTLTGRSNYGYTF
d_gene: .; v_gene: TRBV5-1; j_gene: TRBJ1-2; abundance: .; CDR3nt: TGCGCCAGCAGCCTATTGGCGGGGAACGATGGCTACACCTTC; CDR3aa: CASSLLAGNDGYTF
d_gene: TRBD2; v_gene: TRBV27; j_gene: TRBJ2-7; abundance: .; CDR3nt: TGTGCCACGTCCCGTAGCGGGGGCGAAGAGCAGTACTTC; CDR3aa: CATSRSGGEEQYF
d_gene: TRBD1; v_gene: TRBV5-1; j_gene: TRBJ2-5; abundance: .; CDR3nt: TGCGCCAGCAGCGGACCGGGACAGGGGGAGACCCAGTACTTC; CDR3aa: CASSGPGQGETQYF
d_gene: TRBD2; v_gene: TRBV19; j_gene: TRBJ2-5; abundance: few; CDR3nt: TGTGCCAGTAGTCCGCAGACTAGCGGGGGGGCTACCCAGTACTTC; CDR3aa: CASSPQTSGGATQYF
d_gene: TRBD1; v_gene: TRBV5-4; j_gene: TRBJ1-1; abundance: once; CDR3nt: TGTGCCAGCAGCATCGACAGGGAGAACACTGAAGCTTTCTTT; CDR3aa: CASSIDRENTEAFF
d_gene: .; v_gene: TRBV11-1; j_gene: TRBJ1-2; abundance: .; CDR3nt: TGTGCCAGCAGCCAATCACTTAGCAGGGAACTCGGAGGCTACACCTTC; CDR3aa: CASSQSLSRELGGYTF
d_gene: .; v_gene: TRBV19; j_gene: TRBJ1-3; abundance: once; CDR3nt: TGTGCCAGTAGTCTTCGGGGGTCTAGCTCTGGAAACACCATATATTTT; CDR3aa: CASSLRGSSSGNTIYF
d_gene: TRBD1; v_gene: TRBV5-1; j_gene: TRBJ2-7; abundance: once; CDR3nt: TGCGCCAGCAGCCCCGGACAGGGAGGCTCCTACGAGCAGTACTTC; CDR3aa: CASSPGQGGSYEQYF
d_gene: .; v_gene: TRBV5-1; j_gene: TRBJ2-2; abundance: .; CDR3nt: TGCGCCAGCAGCATAGACACCCCCGGCGCCACCGGGGAGCTGTTTTTT; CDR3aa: CASSIDTPGATGELFF
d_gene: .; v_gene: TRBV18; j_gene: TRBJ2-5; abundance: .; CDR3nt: TGTGCCAGCTCACCACCGACTTCGTACCAAGAGACCCAGTACTTC; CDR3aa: CASSPPTSYQETQYF
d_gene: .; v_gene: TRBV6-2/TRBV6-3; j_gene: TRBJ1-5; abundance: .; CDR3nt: TGTGCCAGCAGTGAGACCCAGGCGAGCAATCAGCCCCAGCATTTT; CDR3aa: CASSETQASNQPQHF
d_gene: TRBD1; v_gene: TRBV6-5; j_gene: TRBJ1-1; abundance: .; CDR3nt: TGTGCCACTATAGGACAGGGGGCGAATGCTTTCTTT; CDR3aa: CATIGQGANAFF
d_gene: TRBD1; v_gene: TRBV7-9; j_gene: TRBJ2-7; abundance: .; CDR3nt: TGTGCCAGCAGCTTAGGACAGGGCAACGAGCAGTACTTC; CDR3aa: CASSLGQGNEQYF
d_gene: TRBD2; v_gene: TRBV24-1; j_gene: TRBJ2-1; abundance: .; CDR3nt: TGTGCCACCAGTGATTTGACTAGCGGGCGGGGTGAGCAGTTCTTC; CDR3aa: CATSDLTSGRGEQFF
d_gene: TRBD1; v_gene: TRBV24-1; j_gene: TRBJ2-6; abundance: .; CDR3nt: TGTGCCACCAGTGACCCGGACAGGAAGGGGGCCAACGTCCTGACTTTC; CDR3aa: CATSDPDRKGANVLTF
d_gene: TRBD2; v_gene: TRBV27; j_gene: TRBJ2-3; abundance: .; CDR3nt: TGTGCCAGCAGGGCGGGGGGAGCAGATACGCAGTATTTT; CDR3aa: CASRAGGADTQYF
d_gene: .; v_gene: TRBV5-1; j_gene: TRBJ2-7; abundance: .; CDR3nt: TGCGCCAGCAGCTTAGTCGGGAGCTACGAGCAGTACTTC; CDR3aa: CASSLVGSYEQYF
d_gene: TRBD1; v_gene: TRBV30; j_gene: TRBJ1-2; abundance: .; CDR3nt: TGTGCCTGGGGACAGGGGGCTAGATATGGCTACACCTTC; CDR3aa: CAWGQGARYGYTF
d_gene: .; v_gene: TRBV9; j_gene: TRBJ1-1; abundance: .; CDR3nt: TGTGCCAGCAGCCCCCAGACAGGTAAGAACACTGAAGCTTTCTTT; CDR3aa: CASSPQTGKNTEAFF
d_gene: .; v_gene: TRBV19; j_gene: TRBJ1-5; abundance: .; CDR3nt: TGTGCCAGTAGTATAGGGCCCGGCAATCAGCCCCAGCATTTT; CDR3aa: CASSIGPGNQPQHF
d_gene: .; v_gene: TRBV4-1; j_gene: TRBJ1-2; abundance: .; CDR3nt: TGCGCCAGCAGCCAAGGGAGCGAGTCAATTAACTATGGCTACACCTTC; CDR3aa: CASSQGSESINYGYTF
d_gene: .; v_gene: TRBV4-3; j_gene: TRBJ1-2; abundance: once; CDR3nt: TGCGCCAGCAGTCCGGTCGCTGGGGGCGGAGGCTACACCTTC; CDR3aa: CASSPVAGGGGYTF
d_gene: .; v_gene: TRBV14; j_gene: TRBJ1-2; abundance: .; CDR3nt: TGTGCCAGCAGCTTCTCCGGGGGACCTAGTAGCTACACCTTC; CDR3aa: CASSFSGGPSSYTF
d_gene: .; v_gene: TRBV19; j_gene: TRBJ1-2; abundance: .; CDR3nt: TGTGCCAGTAGTATAATGTCCGTCTATGGCTACACCTTC; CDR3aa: CASSIMSVYGYTF
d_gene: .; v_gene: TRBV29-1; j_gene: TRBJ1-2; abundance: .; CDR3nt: TGCAGCGTTGAAGAGGGCGTTCCCTATGGCTACACCTTC; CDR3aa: CSVEEGVPYGYTF
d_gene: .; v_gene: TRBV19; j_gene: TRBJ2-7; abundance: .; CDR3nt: TGTGCCAGTAGTATAGGAGGTTCCTACGAGCAGTACTTC; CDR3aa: CASSIGGSYEQYF
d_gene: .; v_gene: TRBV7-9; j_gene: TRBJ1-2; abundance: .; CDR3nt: TGTGCCAGCAGCTTAGCAACAGGGATCTATGGCTACACCTTC; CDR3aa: CASSLATGIYGYTF
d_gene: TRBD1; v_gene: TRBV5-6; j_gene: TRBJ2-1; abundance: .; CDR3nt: TGTGCCAGCAGCCCGGGACAGGGCTCCTACAATGAGCAGTTCTTC; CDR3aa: CASSPGQGSYNEQFF
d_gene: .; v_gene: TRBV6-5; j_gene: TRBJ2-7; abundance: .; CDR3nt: TGTGCCAGCGGCGTGACTCAGACCTCCTACGAGCAGTACTTC; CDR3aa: CASGVTQTSYEQYF
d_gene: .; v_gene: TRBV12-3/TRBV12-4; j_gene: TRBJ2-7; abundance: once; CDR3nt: TGTGCCAGCAGTCCCGACAGGAGGAAGCAGTACTTC; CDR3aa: CASSPDRRKQYF
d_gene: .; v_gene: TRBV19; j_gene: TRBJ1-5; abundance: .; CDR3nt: TGTGCCAGTAGGACCGGACTGAGTAGCAATCAGCCCCAGCATTTT; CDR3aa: CASRTGLSSNQPQHF
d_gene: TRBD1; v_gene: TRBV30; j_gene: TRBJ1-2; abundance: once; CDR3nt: TGTGCCTGGAGCCGACAGGGGGGGGTTAACTATGGCTACACCTTC; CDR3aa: CAWSRQGGVNYGYTF
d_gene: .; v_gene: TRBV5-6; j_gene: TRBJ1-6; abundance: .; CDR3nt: TGTGCCAGCAGCTTGGGACAGGTTACGGGGTATTCACCCCTCCACTTT; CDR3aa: CASSLGQVTGYSPLHF
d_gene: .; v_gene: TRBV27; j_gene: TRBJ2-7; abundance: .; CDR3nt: TGTGCCAGCGGAACAGGGACATACGAGCAGTACTTC; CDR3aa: CASGTGTYEQYF
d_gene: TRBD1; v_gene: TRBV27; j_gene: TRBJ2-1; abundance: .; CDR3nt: TGTGCCAGCAGTTTAGGACAGGGCTACAATGAGCAGTTCTTC; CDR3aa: CASSLGQGYNEQFF
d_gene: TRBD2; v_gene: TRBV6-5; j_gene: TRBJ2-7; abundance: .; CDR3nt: TGTGCCAGCAGCCCCTCCGTCGGGGGGGCGAGGGAGCAGTACTTC; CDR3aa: CASSPSVGGAREQYF
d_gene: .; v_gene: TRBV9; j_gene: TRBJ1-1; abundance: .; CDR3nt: TGTGCCAGCACCCTCTCATCGGAGATTTACACTGAAGCTTTCTTT; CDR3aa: CASTLSSEIYTEAFF
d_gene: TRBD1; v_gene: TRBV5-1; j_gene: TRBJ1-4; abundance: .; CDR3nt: TGCGCCAGCAGGTTGATGGGGACAGGGGATGAAAAACTGTTTTTT; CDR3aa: CASRLMGTGDEKLFF
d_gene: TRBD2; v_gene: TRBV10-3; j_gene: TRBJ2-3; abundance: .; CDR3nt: TGTGCCATCAGTGAGTCTACTAGCGGGGGGGCTAGGACAGATACGCAGTATTTT; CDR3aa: CAISESTSGGARTDTQYF
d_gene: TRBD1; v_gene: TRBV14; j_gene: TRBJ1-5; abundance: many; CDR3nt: TGTGCCAGCAGCCTCAGGGGGAATCAGCCCCAGCATTTT; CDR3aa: CASSLRGNQPQHF
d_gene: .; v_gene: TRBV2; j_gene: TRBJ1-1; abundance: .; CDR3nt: TGTGCCAGCACTGGACAGCTTGGGAACACTGAAGCTTTCTTT; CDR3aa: CASTGQLGNTEAFF